One T cell receptor beta chain is described in this entry. As it was prepared, the TCRbeta library received unique molecular identifiers. Each CDR3 protein is one row after TCRdb ran MiXCR on the PCR reads. The sample includes roughly 220,000 distinct CDR3 sequences, 9.7% of them seen just once. This entry comes from a study of T-cell reconstitution after alpha-beta-depleted transplantation in children. The trim removed 1 base at V and 11 bases at J, leaving 8 bases unmatched. The CDR3 sequence is 14 residues long. The source was PBMCs from the stem cell graft donor, collected from the stem cell graft. The TCR was taken from a human donor who donated a stem cell graft to a child with SCID. The chain uses TRBV12-3 or TRBV12-4 and TRBJ2-1; 7 nucleotides agree with TRBD2. The CDR3 sequence: CASSLGPWGGQQFF. DNA of the CDR3: TGTGCCAGCAGTTTAGGGCCTTGGGGGGGACAGCAGTTCTTC.